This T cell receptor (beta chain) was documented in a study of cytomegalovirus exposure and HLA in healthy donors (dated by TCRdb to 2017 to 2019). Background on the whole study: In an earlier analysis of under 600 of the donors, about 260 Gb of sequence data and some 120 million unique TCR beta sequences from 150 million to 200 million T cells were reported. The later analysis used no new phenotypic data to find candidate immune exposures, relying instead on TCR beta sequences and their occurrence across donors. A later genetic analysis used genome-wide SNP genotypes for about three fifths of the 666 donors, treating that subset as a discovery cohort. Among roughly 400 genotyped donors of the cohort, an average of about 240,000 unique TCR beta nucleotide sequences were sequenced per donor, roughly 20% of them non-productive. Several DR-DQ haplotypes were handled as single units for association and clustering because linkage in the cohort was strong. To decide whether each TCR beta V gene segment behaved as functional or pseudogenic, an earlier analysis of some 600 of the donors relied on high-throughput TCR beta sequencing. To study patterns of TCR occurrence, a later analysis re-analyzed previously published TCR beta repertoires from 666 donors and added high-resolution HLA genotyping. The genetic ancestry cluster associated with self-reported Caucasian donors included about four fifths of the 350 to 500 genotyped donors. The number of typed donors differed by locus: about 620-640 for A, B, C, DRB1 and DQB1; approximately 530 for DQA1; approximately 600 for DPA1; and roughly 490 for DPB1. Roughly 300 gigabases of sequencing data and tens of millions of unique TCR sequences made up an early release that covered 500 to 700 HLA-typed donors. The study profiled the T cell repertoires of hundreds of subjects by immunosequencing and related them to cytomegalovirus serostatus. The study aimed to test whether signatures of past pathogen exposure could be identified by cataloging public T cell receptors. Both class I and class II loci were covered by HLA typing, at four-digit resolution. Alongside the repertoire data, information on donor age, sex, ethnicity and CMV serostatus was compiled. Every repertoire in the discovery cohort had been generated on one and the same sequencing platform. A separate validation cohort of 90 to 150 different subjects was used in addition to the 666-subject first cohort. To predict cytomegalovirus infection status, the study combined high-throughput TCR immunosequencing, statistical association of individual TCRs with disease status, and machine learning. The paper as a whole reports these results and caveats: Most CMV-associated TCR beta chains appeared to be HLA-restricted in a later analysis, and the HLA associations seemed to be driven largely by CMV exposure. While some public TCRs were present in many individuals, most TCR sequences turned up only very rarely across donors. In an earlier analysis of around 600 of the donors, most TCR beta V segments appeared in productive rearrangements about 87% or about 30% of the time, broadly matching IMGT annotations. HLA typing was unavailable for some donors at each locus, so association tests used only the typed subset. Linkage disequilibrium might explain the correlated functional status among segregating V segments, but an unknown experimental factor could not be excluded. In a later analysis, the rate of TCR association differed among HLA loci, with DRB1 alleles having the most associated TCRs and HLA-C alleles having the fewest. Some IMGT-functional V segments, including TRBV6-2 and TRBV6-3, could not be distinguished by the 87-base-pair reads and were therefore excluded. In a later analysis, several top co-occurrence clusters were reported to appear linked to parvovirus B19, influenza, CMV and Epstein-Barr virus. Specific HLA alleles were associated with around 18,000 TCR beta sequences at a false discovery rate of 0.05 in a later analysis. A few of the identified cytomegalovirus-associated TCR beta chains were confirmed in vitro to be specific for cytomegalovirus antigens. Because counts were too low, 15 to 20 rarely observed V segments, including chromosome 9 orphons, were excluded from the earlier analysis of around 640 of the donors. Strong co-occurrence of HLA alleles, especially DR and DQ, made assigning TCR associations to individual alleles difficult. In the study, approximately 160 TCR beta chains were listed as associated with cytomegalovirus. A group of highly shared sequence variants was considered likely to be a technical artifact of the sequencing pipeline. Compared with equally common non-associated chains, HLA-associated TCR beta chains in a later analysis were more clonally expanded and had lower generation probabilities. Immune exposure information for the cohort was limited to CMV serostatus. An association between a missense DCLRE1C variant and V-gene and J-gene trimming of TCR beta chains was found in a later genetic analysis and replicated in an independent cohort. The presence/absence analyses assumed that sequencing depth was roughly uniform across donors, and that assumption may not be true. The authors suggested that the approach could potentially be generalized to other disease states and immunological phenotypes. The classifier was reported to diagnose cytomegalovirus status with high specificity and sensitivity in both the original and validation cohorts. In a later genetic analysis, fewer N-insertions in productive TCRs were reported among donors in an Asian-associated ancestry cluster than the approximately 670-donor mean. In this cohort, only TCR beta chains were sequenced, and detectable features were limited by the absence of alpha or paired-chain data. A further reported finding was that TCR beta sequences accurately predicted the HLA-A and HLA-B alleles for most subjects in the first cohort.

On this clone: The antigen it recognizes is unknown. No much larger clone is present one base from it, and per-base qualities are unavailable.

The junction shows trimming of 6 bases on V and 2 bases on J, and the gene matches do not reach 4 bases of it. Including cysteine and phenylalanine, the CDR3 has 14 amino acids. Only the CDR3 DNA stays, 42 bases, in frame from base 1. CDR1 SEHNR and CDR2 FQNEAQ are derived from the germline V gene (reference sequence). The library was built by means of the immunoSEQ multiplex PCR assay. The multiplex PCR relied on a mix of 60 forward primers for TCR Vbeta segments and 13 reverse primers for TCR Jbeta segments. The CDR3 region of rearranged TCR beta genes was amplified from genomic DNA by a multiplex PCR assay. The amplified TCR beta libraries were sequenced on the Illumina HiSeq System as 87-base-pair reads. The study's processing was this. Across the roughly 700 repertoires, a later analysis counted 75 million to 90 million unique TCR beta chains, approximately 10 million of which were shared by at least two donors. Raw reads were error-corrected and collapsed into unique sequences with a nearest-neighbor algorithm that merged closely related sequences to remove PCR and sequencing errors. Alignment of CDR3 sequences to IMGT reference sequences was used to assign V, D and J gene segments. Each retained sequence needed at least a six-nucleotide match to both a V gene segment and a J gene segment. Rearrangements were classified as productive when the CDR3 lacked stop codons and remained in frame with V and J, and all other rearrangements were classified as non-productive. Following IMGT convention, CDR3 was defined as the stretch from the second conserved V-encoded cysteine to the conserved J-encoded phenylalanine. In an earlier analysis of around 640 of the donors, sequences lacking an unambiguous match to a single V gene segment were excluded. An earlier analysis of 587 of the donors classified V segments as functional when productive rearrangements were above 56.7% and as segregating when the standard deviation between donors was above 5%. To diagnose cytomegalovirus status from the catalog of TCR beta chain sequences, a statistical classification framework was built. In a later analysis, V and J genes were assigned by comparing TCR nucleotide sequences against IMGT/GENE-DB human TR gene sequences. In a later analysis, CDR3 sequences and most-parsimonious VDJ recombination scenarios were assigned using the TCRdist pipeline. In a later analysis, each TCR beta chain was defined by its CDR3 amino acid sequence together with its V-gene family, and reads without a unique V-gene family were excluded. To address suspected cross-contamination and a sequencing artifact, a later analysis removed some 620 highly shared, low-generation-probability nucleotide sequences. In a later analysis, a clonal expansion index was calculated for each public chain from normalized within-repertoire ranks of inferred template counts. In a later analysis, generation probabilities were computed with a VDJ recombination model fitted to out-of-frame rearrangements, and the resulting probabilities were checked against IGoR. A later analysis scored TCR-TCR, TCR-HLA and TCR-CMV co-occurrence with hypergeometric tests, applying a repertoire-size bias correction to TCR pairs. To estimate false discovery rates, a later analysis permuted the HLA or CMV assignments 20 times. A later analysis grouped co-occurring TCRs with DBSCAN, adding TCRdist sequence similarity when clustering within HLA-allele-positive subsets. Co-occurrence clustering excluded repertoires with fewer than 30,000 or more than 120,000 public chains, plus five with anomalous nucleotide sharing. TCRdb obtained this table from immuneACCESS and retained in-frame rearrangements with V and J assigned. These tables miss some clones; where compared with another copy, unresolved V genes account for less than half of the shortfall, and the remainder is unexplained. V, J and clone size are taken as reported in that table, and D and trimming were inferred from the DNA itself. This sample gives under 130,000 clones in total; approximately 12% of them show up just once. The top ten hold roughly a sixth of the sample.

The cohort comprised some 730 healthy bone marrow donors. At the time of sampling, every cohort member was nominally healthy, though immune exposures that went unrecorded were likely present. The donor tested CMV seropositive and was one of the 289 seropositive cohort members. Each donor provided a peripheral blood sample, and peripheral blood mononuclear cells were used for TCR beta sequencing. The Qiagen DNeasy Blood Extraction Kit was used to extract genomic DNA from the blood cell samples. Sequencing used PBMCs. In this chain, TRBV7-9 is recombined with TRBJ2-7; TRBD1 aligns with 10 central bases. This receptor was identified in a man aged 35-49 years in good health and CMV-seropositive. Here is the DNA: TGTGCCAGCAGGACAGGGGGCAAAGCCTACGAGCAGTACTTC. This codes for CASRTGGKAYEQYF. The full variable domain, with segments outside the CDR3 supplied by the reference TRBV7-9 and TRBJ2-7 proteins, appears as DTGVSQNPRHKITKRGQNVTFRCDPISEHNRLYWYRQTLGQGPEFLTYFQNEAQLEKSRLLSDRFSAERPKGSFSTLEIQRTEQGDSAMYLCASRTGGKAYEQYFGPGTRLTVT.